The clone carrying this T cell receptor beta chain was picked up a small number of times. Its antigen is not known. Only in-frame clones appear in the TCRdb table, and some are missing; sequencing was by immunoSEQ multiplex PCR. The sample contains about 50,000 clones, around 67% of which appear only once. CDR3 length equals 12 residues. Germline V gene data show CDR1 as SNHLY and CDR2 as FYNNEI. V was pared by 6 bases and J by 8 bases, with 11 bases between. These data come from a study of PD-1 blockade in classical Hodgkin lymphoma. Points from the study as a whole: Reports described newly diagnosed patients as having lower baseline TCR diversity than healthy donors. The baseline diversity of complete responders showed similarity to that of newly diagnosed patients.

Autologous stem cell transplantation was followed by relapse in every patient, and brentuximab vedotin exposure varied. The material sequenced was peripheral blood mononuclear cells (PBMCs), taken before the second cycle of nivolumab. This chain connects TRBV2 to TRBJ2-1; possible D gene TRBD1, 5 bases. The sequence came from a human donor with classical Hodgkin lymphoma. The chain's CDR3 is CASRGLEHEQFF. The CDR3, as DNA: TGTGCCAGCAGGGGGCTAGAGCATGAGCAGTTCTTC.